This T cell receptor (beta chain) was identified in a study of blood T cell repertoires in COVID-19. The length of the CDR3 is 14 residues. Germline V gives CDR1 SGDLS, CDR2 YYNGEE. Unmatched junction bases numbered 2, after V lost 3 bases and J lost 6 bases. Researchers sorted participants into cohorts using their self-reported clinical history. Authors' methods: It was from reference gene primer amplification that nucleated cell counts were estimated. Clones were read by immunoSEQ multiplex PCR, and TCRdb kept only the in-frame ones, dropping some. V and J calls and clone size are copied from that table; D and trimming were computed from the DNA. The table includes under 250,000 clones, 75% to 85% detected once.

Sequencing was carried out using PBMCs or T cells enriched from blood (not recorded which). The sequence derives from a woman in her forties or fifties with acute COVID-19. The rearrangement links TRBV9 to TRBJ1-4; 10 bases agree with TRBD1. CDR3 nucleotides: TGTGCCAGCAGCGCCGGGACAGGGGATGAAAAACTGTTTTTT. Protein: CASSAGTGDEKLFF.